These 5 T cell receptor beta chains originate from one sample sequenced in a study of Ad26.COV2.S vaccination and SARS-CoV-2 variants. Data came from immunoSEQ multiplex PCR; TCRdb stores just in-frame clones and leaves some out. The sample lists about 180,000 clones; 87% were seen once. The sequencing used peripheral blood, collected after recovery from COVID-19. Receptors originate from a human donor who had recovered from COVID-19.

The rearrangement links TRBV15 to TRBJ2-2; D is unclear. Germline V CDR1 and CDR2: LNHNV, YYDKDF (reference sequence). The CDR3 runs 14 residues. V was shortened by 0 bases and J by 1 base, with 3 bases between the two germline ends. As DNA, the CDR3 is TGTGCCACCAGCAGAGAGATGAACACCGGGGAGCTGTTTTTT. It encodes CATSREMNTGELFF.

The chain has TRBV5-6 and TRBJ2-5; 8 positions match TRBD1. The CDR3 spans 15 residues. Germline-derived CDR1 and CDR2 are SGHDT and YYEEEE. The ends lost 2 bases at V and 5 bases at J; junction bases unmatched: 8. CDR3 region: CASSLRQGATETQYF. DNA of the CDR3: TGTGCCAGCAGCTTACGTCAGGGGGCGACGGAGACCCAGTACTTC.

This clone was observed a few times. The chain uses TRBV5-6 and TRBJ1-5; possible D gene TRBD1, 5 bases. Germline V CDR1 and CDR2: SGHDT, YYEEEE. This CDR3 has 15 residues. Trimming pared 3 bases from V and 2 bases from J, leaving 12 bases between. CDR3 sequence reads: CASSWGRGGNQPQHF. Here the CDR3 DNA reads TGTGCCAGCAGCTGGGGACGAGGGGGCAATCAGCCCCAGCATTTT. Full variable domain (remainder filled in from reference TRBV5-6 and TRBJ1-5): DAGVTQSPTHLIKTRGQQVTLRCSPKSGHDTVSWYQQALGQGPQFIFQYYEEEERQRGNFPDRFSGHQFPNYSSELNVNALLLGDSALYLCASSWGRGGNQPQHFGDGTRLSIL.

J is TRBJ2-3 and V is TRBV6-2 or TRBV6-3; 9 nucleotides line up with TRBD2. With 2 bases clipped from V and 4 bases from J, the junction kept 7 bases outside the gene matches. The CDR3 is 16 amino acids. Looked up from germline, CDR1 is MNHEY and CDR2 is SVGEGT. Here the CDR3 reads CASSYRGGGASDTQYF. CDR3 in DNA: TGTGCCAGCAGTTACCGTGGCGGGGGGGCGTCAGATACGCAGTATTTT.

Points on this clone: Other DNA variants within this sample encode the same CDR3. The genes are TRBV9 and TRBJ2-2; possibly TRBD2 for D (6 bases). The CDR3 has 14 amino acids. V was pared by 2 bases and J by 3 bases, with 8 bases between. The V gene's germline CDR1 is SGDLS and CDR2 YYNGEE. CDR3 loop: CASSVGGDTGELFF. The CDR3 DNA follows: TGTGCCAGCAGCGTTGGAGGGGACACCGGGGAGCTGTTTTTT.